The 27 T cell receptor beta chains below all came from one sample that was sequenced in a study of T cell repertoires in cytomegalovirus infection. TCRdb re-analysed the reads in MiXCR, keeping a single row per CDR3 protein. The data hold more than 150,000 distinct CDR3 sequences, with more than 15% observed a single time. The sample was CD8+ T cells from PBMCs. All receptors derive from a human donor in good health (CMV status not recorded). Some clones in this sample may be carry-over from other donors' samples.

This clonotype was seen repeatedly, ten times or more. V usage is TRBV7-6 and J usage is TRBJ2-1, with TRBD2 matching 9 bases. The CDR3 spans 16 residues. Germline V gene sequence: CDR1 SGHVS, CDR2 FNYEAQ. Trimming at V came to 3 bases and at J to 2 bases, leaving 5 bases not matched to a gene. In DNA, the CDR3 is TGTGCCAGCAGCTTGAGGTCTAGCGGGGCCTACAATGAGCAGTTCTTC. Translated: CASSLRSSGAYNEQFF.

The sample holds a few counts of this clonotype. J is TRBJ1-5 and V is TRBV27; D perhaps matches TRBD1 (5 bases). This CDR3 has 12 residues. Trimming pared 6 bases from V and 5 bases from J, leaving 8 bases between. From germline, CDR1 is MNHEY and CDR2 SMNVEV (reference sequence). The CDR3 protein is CASRTGYQPQHF. For the CDR3, the DNA is TGTGCCAGCAGAACAGGATATCAGCCCCAGCATTTT.

This clonotype was detected only a few times. This chain connects TRBV7-9 to TRBJ2-7; tentatively, D is TRBD1 (6 bases). Germline V lookup: CDR1 SEHNR, CDR2 FQNEAQ (reference sequence). Trimming cost V 5 bases and J 3 bases, with 14 bases left between them. The CDR3 covers 14 residues. CDR3 region: CASSIPTGSYEQYF. For the CDR3, the DNA is TGTGCCAGCAGCATCCCAACAGGGAGCTACGAGCAGTACTTC.

The chain links TRBV6-1 to TRBJ1-1; D gene unclear. Trimming took off 6 bases at V and 4 bases at J, with 6 bases between the two ends. The CDR3 runs 11 residues. Germline V gene lookup returns CDR1 MNHNS and CDR2 SASEGT. In nucleotides, the CDR3 is TGTGCCAGCAGCTGGGGCACTGAAGCTTTCTTT. This encodes CASSWGTEAFF.

The J gene is TRBJ2-5, the V gene TRBV20-1; no clear D gene. The CDR3 runs 15 residues. The germline V gene encodes CDR1 DFQATT and CDR2 SNEGSKA (reference sequence). V was cut by 1 base and J by 4 bases, with 16 bases left in between. The CDR3 sequence is CSARGITETSETQYF. Here the CDR3 DNA reads TGCAGTGCTAGAGGAATCACAGAGACCTCAGAGACCCAGTACTTC.

This clonotype was observed a few times. The rearrangement links TRBV20-1 to TRBJ2-1; 14 bases are a match to TRBD2. V lost 5 bases to trimming and J lost 8 bases; unmatched junction nucleotides: 8. CDR1 and CDR2 (germline): DFQATT, SNEGSKA (reference sequence). CDR3 length equals 15 residues. CDR3 region: CSAGIGTSGSYEQFF. The CDR3, as DNA: TGCAGTGCTGGGATCGGGACTAGCGGGAGCTATGAGCAGTTCTTC.

This clonotype was picked up one time. The chain recombines TRBV7-9 with TRBJ2-1; TRBD2 might be the D (5 bases). With 4 bases removed from V and 8 bases from J, the gap between germline ends came to 12 bases. This CDR3 comprises 13 residues. In germline, CDR1 is SEHNR, CDR2 FQNEAQ (reference sequence). The CDR3 DNA sequence: TGTGCCAGCAGCTCAACGGGGAAATATGAGCAGTTCTTC. This codes for CASSSTGKYEQFF.

This clonotype has just a few counts. The junction departs from the called germline gene at one end, perhaps through a read error. The chain is built from TRBV29-1 and TRBJ1-2; 7 bases are a match to TRBD1. The CDR3 spans 13 residues. CDR1 SQVTM and CDR2 ANQGSEA come from the germline V gene. The CDR3 region has the DNA TGCAGCGTGGAAGACAGGGAGGACTATGGCTACACCTTC. Residues: CSVEDREDYGYTF.

The V gene is TRBV6-5, the J gene TRBJ2-1; D possibly corresponds to TRBD1 (5 bases). The CDR3 covers 16 residues. The V gene's germline CDR1 is MNHEY and CDR2 SVGAGI. Trimming removed 5 bases from V and 9 bases from J, with 23 bases in between. The CDR3: CASSTRPRVGAGEQFF. The CDR3 coding sequence is TGTGCCAGCAGTACCCGACCTCGTGTAGGGGCTGGTGAGCAGTTCTTC.

In this sample, this clonotype turned up a few times. The chain recombines TRBV6-6 with TRBJ1-4; D is possibly TRBD1 (5 bases). The CDR3 is 15 amino acids. The germline V gene has CDR1 MNHNY and CDR2 SVGAGI (reference sequence). Trimming removed 0 bases at V and 8 bases at J, with 13 bases between. In DNA, the CDR3 is TGTGCCAGCAGTTACTCAGCGGCAGGGCCCGAAAAACTGTTTTTT. As protein: CASSYSAAGPEKLFF.

Only a few counts were recorded for this clonotype. The CDR3 reads CSARDPVIYGYTF. In DNA form, the CDR3 reads TGCAGTGCTAGAGATCCCGTGATCTATGGCTACACCTTC. The rearrangement uses TRBV20-1 and TRBJ1-2; no clear D. This CDR3 is 13 amino acids long. Deletions cut 0 bases from V and 4 bases from J, with 9 bases between. Looked up from germline, CDR1 is DFQATT and CDR2 is SNEGSKA (reference sequence).

A few counts support this clonotype. The V and J genes are TRBV11-2 and TRBJ2-7, with D maybe TRBD2 (5 bases). The length of the CDR3 is 15 residues. V lost 3 bases and J lost 5, with 17 bases in between. CDR1 is SGHAT, CDR2 FQNNGV, per germline. The CDR3 DNA reads as TGTGCCAGCAGCTTTATCGGGATTTACGGGAACGAGCAGTACTTC. This gives the protein CASSFIGIYGNEQYF.

The chain employs TRBV28 and TRBJ2-2, with D unresolved. Trimming stripped 1 base from V and 1 base from J, with 10 bases between. This CDR3 region has 16 residues. CDR1 is MDHEN, CDR2 SYDVKM, per germline. The DNA for the CDR3 is TGTGCCAGCAGTTTATCCAGGAACTTGAACACCGGGGAGCTGTTTTTT. It specifies CASSLSRNLNTGELFF.

The table lists this clonotype with a few counts. The rearrangement links TRBV7-9 to TRBJ2-7; D unclear. CDR3 length equals 15 residues. The V gene lost 2 bases and the J gene lost 0 bases, with 11 bases spanning the gap. Per the germline V gene, CDR1 is SEHNR and CDR2 is FQNEAQ (reference sequence). This CDR3 is CASSLTERASYEQYF. The CDR3 region has the DNA TGTGCCAGCAGCTTAACGGAAAGGGCCTCCTACGAGCAGTACTTC.

There are a few counts of this clonotype. This chain connects TRBV4-1 to TRBJ2-7; possible D gene TRBD1, 6 bases. Trimming stripped 0 bases from V and 5 bases from J, with 17 bases between. The germline CDR1 and CDR2 sequences are MGHRA and YSYEKL. The CDR3 covers 16 residues. CDR3 region: CASSQEGGLGSHEQYF. CDR3 nucleotides: TGCGCCAGCAGCCAAGAAGGGGGTTTAGGGAGTCACGAGCAGTACTTC.

This clonotype has just a few counts. The rearrangement uses TRBV7-9 and TRBJ2-5; D may be TRBD1 (5 bases). This CDR3 is built from 14 residues. Germline-derived CDR1 and CDR2 are SEHNR and FQNEAQ (reference sequence). Trimming took 4 bases from V and 6 from J, leaving 15 bases between them. CDR3 in DNA: TGTGCCAGCAGCTCAAACGCAGGGTTGCAGACCCAGTACTTC. It is translated as CASSSNAGLQTQYF.

This clonotype was seen more than once but under ten times. CDR3 loop: CASSQGALDKEAFF. CDR3 DNA sequence: TGTGCCAGCAGCCAAGGTGCCTTAGATAAAGAAGCTTTCTTT. The chain uses TRBV14 and TRBJ1-1; no clear D. The V gene lost 1 base and the J gene lost 8 bases, with 14 bases spanning the gap. In germline, CDR1 is SGHDN, CDR2 FVKESK. This CDR3 has 14 residues.

The sample holds a few counts of this clonotype. The chain carries TRBV6-2 or TRBV6-3 and TRBJ2-7; no firm D call. The CDR3 runs to 12 residues. Trimming shortened V by 5 bases and J by 4 bases, and 9 bases separated the two germline ends. Per germline, CDR1 MNHEY and CDR2 SVGEGT. The CDR3 nucleotides read TGTGCCAGCAGTGAGACCCTTTACGAGCAGTACTTC. Encoded protein: CASSETLYEQYF.

The chain has TRBV7-2 and TRBJ2-1; 9 nucleotides agree with TRBD2. Germline V gives CDR1 SGHTA, CDR2 FQGNSA. This CDR3 comprises 16 residues. Germline trimming cut 5 bases from V and 5 bases from J; bases unmatched to any gene: 10. CDR3 loop: CASSRKREVPHNEQFF. The CDR3 nucleotides are TGTGCCAGCAGCCGGAAGCGGGAGGTCCCCCACAATGAGCAGTTCTTC. The entire variable domain, with the rest obtained from reference TRBV7-2 and TRBJ2-1, is as follows: GAGVSQSPSNKVTEKGKDVELRCDPISGHTALYWYRQSLGQGLEFLIYFQGNSAPDKSGLPSDRFSAERTGGSVSTLTIQRTQQEDSAVYLCASSRKREVPHNEQFFGPGTRLTVL.

This clonotype was picked up a small number of times. This sequence joins TRBV28 and TRBJ2-1; D might be TRBD2 (6 bases). V lost 1 base to trimming and J lost 0 bases, with 16 bases between them. The germline gives CDR1 MDHEN, CDR2 SYDVKM. The CDR3 runs to 18 residues. The CDR3 loop is CASSLFLAPDSSYNEQFF. Written as DNA, the CDR3 is TGTGCCAGCAGTTTATTTCTAGCGCCCGATAGCTCCTACAATGAGCAGTTCTTC.

The rearrangement links TRBV4-1 to TRBJ1-6; D call uncertain. The CDR3 extends over 13 amino acids. Trimming took off 0 bases at V and 10 bases at J, with 7 bases between the two ends. Germline values: CDR1 MGHRA, CDR2 YSYEKL. The CDR3 nucleotides read TGCGCCAGCAGCCAAGATAGAAAATCACCCCTCCACTTT. Translation gives CASSQDRKSPLHF.

V gene TRBV11-1 combines with J gene TRBJ1-1, with 7 bases fitting TRBD1. V dropped 5 bases and J dropped 4; count of bases not matched to a gene: 10. This CDR3 is 15 amino acids long. Germline V gene sequence: CDR1 SGHAT, CDR2 FQDESV (reference sequence). The CDR3 DNA follows: TGTGCCAGCAGCCTAAACAGGGGATGGATCACTGAAGCTTTCTTT. It yields the protein CASSLNRGWITEAFF.

This clonotype was detected a few times. The chain joins TRBV6-2 or TRBV6-3 to TRBJ1-5; TRBD1 aligns across 9 bases. Looked up from germline, CDR1 is MNHEY and CDR2 is SVGEGT. This CDR3 is built from 15 residues. Trimming at V came to 7 bases and at J to 2 bases, leaving 6 bases not matched to a gene. This CDR3 is CASTLTGGGNQPQHF. In DNA form, the CDR3 reads TGTGCCAGCACCTTGACAGGGGGTGGCAATCAGCCCCAGCATTTT.

The chain carries TRBV28 and TRBJ2-7; 10 bases map to TRBD1. V shed 5 bases and J 7 bases; nucleotides not matched to a gene: 8. The CDR3 loop spans 14 amino acids. Germline lookup yields CDR1 MDHEN and CDR2 SYDVKM. The CDR3 loop is CASSIRQGAREQYF. For the CDR3, the DNA is TGTGCCAGCAGTATTCGACAGGGGGCGAGGGAGCAGTACTTC.

This chain joins TRBV7-3 and TRBJ2-1; 8 positions agree with TRBD2. The CDR3 loop spans 16 amino acids. V was clipped by 5 bases and J by 2 bases; unmatched bases: 8. Germline V CDR1 and CDR2: SGHTA, FQGTGA. The CDR3 loop reads CASSIGLAATYNEQFF. In nucleotides, the CDR3 is TGTGCCAGCAGCATCGGACTAGCAGCGACCTACAATGAGCAGTTCTTC. Full variable domain (missing parts from reference TRBV7-3 and TRBJ2-1): GAGVSQTPSNKVTEKGKYVELRCDPISGHTALYWYRQSLGQGPEFLIYFQGTGAADDSGLPNDRFFAVRPEGSVSTLKIQRTERGDSAVYLCASSIGLAATYNEQFFGPGTRLTVL.

This rearrangement joins TRBV7-8 to TRBJ2-5; no reliable D call. Germline V lookup: CDR1 SGHVS, CDR2 FQNEAQ. The CDR3 is 16 residues long. V was clipped by 5 bases and J by 5 bases, with 21 bases between them. Written as DNA, the CDR3 is TGTGCCAGCAGCCCCCACCGCTTCGAAAGGTGGGAGACCCAGTACTTC. The encoded protein is CASSPHRFERWETQYF.

The V gene is TRBV6-2 or TRBV6-3, the J gene TRBJ2-7; 12 bases map to TRBD2. This CDR3 has 16 residues. V lost 2 bases to trimming and J lost 3 bases; unmatched junction nucleotides: 5. Looked up from germline, CDR1 is MNHEY and CDR2 is SVGEGT. CDR3 sequence reads: CASSYVTSGGFYEQYF. The CDR3 DNA is TGTGCCAGCAGTTACGTGACTAGCGGGGGCTTCTACGAGCAGTACTTC.